The 15 T cell receptor beta chains below all came from one sample that was sequenced in a study of technical replicates of blood from a handful of donors. Only in-frame clones appear in the TCRdb table, and some are missing; sequencing was by immunoSEQ multiplex PCR. The table has more than 65,000 clones, 91% seen once. Input material: T cells isolated from PBMCs. The receptors derive from a human donor in good health. Some clones in this sample may be carry-over from other donors' samples.

With regard to this clone: The same CDR3 can be traced to other DNA sequences in this sample. The chain couples TRBV7-9 to TRBJ2-7; D perhaps matches TRBD2 (6 bases). CDR3 length: 13 residues. Per germline, CDR1 SEHNR and CDR2 FQNEAQ (reference sequence). V was clipped by 3 bases and J by 0 bases, with 6 bases between them. CDR3 sequence reads: CASSFGSSYEQYF. CDR3 coding DNA: TGTGCCAGCAGCTTCGGGAGCTCCTACGAGCAGTACTTC.

The chain carries TRBV29-1 and TRBJ2-3; TRBD1 matches at 7 bases. This CDR3 has 12 residues. From germline, CDR1 is SQVTM and CDR2 ANQGSEA. Trimming took 6 bases from V and 0 from J; bases not matched to a gene: 0. CDR3 sequence: CSVRGSTDTQYF. CDR3 sequence (DNA): TGCAGCGTCAGGGGGAGCACAGATACGCAGTATTTT.

The V call is TRBV2, the J call TRBJ2-1; D may be TRBD2 (6 bases). With 2 bases removed from V and 9 bases from J, the gap between germline ends came to 14 bases. This CDR3 is 14 amino acids long. Germline V gene sequence: CDR1 SNHLY, CDR2 FYNNEI. CDR3 in amino acids: CASSELSRGGEQFF. The CDR3 DNA reads TGTGCCAGCAGTGAACTCTCGCGGGGTGGTGAGCAGTTCTTC.

The gene calls are TRBV19 and TRBJ2-1, with 8 bases matching TRBD1. This CDR3 region has 14 residues. Looked up from germline, CDR1 is LNHDA and CDR2 is SQIVND (reference sequence). Losses at the gene ends were 3 bases for V and 7 bases for J; bases not matched to a gene: 5. The CDR3 DNA follows: TGTGCCAGTAGTATGGGACAGGAGGTTAATGAGCAGTTCTTC. This encodes CASSMGQEVNEQFF.

This clone was counted once. The chain combines TRBV5-6 with TRBJ1-5, with D unresolved. The germline gives CDR1 SGHDT, CDR2 YYEEEE. The CDR3 has 16 amino acids. V was cut by 1 base and J by 1 base, with 12 bases left in between. CDR3 sequence: CASSLNHGQSNQPQHF. DNA for the CDR3: TGTGCCAGCAGCTTGAATCATGGGCAAAGCAATCAGCCCCAGCATTTT.

This sequence joins TRBV27 and TRBJ2-5, with 7 bases lining up with TRBD2. The CDR3 length is 14 residues. Germline CDR1 is MNHEY and CDR2 is SMNVEV (reference sequence). V lost 2 bases to trimming and J lost 4 bases; unmatched junction nucleotides: 4. DNA for the CDR3: TGTGCCAGCAGTTTAGCGGGGGTGGGAGAGACCCAGTACTTC. Translating gives CASSLAGVGETQYF.

The J gene is TRBJ1-5, the V gene TRBV27, with 9 bases aligning to TRBD1. V lost 5 bases and J lost 7; bases outside the gene matches: 12. CDR3 size: 16 residues. Germline loops: CDR1 MNHEY, CDR2 SMNVEV (reference sequence). The CDR3 coding sequence is TGTGCCAGCAGTACCCGATCCGGGACAGGGTACCAGCCCCAGCATTTT. Its translation is CASSTRSGTGYQPQHF.

The chain recombines TRBV6-5 with TRBJ1-2; 7 bases are a match to TRBD1. The CDR3 loop spans 16 amino acids. The germline CDR1 and CDR2 sequences are MNHEY and SVGAGI. Germline trimming cut 0 bases from V and 6 bases from J; bases unmatched to any gene: 10. The CDR3: CASSYSSRGMLDGYTF. CDR3 sequence (DNA): TGTGCCAGCAGTTACTCGAGCAGGGGGATGTTGGATGGCTACACCTTC.

This sequence joins TRBV9 and TRBJ1-2; D unresolved. Germline loops: CDR1 SGDLS, CDR2 YYNGEE. V was cut by 2 bases and J by 8 bases, with 10 bases left in between. The CDR3 runs to 12 residues. The CDR3 sequence is CASSVQAQGYTF. The CDR3 nucleotides are TGTGCCAGCAGCGTTCAGGCGCAGGGCTACACCTTC.

The rearrangement joins TRBV30 to TRBJ1-4; D is undetermined. CDR1 is GTSNPN and CDR2 is SVGIG in the germline V gene (reference sequence). The CDR3 has 13 amino acids. V was cut by 3 bases and J by 3 bases, with 8 bases left in between. This CDR3 reads CAWRGRPNEKLFF. Here the CDR3 DNA reads TGTGCCTGGAGAGGCAGGCCTAATGAAAAACTGTTTTTT.

V usage is TRBV6-1 and J usage is TRBJ2-7; D not certain. The CDR3 length is 13 residues. V was trimmed by 6 bases and J by 0 bases, leaving 9 bases between them. The V gene's germline CDR1 is MNHNS and CDR2 SASEGT. The DNA of the CDR3 is TGTGCCAGCAGGGCCCCCAGCTCCTACGAGCAGTACTTC. Translated, it gives CASRAPSSYEQYF.

The chain recombines TRBV6-4 with TRBJ2-1, with 11 bases identical to TRBD2. Trimming took 0 bases from V and 9 from J; bases not matched to a gene: 4. Per the germline V gene, CDR1 is MRHNA and CDR2 is SNTAGT. CDR3 length: 15 amino acids. The CDR3 is CASSDSSGRAVEQFF. In DNA, the CDR3 is TGTGCCAGCAGTGACTCTAGCGGGAGGGCGGTTGAGCAGTTCTTC.

This sequence joins TRBV7-8 and TRBJ2-7, with TRBD1 matching over 12 bases. The CDR3 contains 16 residues. The junction had 6 bases not matched to a gene; V was cut back by 4 bases and J by 2 bases. The V gene's germline CDR1 is SGHVS and CDR2 FQNEAQ. The CDR3 loop reads CASSSHGTGGPYEQYF. CDR3 DNA: TGTGCCAGCAGCTCTCATGGGACAGGGGGCCCCTACGAGCAGTACTTC.

The chain carries TRBV25-1 and TRBJ2-5; TRBD2 matches 9 bases. V trimming: 2 bases; J trimming: 5 bases; junction bases outside the gene matches: 9. The CDR3 is made up of 16 amino acids. CDR1 is MGHDK, CDR2 SYGVNS, per germline. The CDR3 DNA reads TGTGCCAGCAGTGAAGGGGTTGCGGGAGGGTGGGAGACCCAGTACTTC. Protein product: CASSEGVAGGWETQYF.

This clone was counted a single time. This chain connects TRBV29-1 to TRBJ2-7; 8 bases are a match to TRBD1. V dropped 6 bases and J dropped 2; count of bases not matched to a gene: 9. The CDR3 is 14 amino acids. Germline CDR1 SQVTM, CDR2 ANQGSEA. CDR3 residues: CSVLEPGQAYEQYF. CDR3 DNA sequence: TGCAGCGTCCTGGAGCCGGGACAGGCCTACGAGCAGTACTTC.